This T cell receptor (beta chain) was recorded in a study of identical twins. Study outcomes and limitations: Within cord blood, abundant beta clonotypes carried fewer insertions, but memory repertoires showed no such trend.

TCRdb called the 5' RACE reads again in MiXCR, with one record for every CDR3 protein. The sample carries some 730,000 distinct CDR3 sequences, about 20% recorded once. V lost 7 bases to trimming and J lost 5 bases, with 11 bases between them. The CDR3 contains 13 residues. Comment on this clonotype: Its specificity is not known.

These same records also appear under a second study, on T cells expressing NK-cell markers. That study reports: The authors derived TCR beta repertoires from sorted CD3+CD56+NKG2C+, CD3+CD56+NKG2C- and CD3+CD56-NKG2C+ T cells.

Source material: PBMCs. This chain connects TRBV12-3 or TRBV12-4 to TRBJ2-2; tentatively, D is TRBD2 (5 bases). This receptor was identified in a woman between 18 and 30 years old in good health. The CDR3 region has the DNA TGTGCCAGCATTTCAGAGGGAACCGGGGAGCTGTTTTTT. This codes for CASISEGTGELFF.